One and the same sample provided the 27 T cell receptor beta chains below, sequenced in a study of blood T cell repertoires in COVID-19. This table comes from immunoSEQ multiplex PCR, and its TCRdb copy is limited to in-frame clones, with some not included. This table holds about 190,000 clones, 84% found once. The sample consisted of peripheral blood. Receptor source: a woman in her seventies with active or convalescent COVID-19.

The chain links TRBV9 to TRBJ1-2, with 10 bases identical to TRBD1. The ends lost 1 base at V and 10 bases at J; junction bases unmatched: 7. The CDR3 spans 14 residues. The germline V gene encodes CDR1 SGDLS and CDR2 YYNGEE. The DNA of the CDR3 is TGTGCCAGCAGCGTAAGACCGGGACAGGGGCACTACACCTTC. As protein: CASSVRPGQGHYTF.

The chain is built from TRBV30 and TRBJ1-1; TRBD1 matches at 12 bases. Germline values: CDR1 GTSNPN, CDR2 SVGIG (reference sequence). CDR3 length equals 13 residues. V shed 5 bases, J shed 3 bases, and the junction held 1 base outside the gene matches. The CDR3 region is CAWGDRGHTEAFF. CDR3 coding DNA: TGTGCCTGGGGGGACAGGGGGCACACTGAAGCTTTCTTT. Full variable domain (rest looked up from reference TRBV30 and TRBJ1-1): SQTIHQWPATLVQPVGSPLSLECTVEGTSNPNLYWYRQAAGRGLQLLFYSVGIGQISSEVPQNLSASRPQDRQFILSSKKLLLSDSGFYLCAWGDRGHTEAFFGQGTRLTVV.

The chain uses TRBV11-2 and TRBJ2-2, with 7 positions matching TRBD2. CDR3 length: 12 amino acids. V was clipped by 5 bases and J by 7 bases; unmatched bases: 1. Per germline, CDR1 SGHAT and CDR2 FQNNGV. DNA for the CDR3: TGTGCCAGCAGCCGGACTAGCGGGGAGCTGTTTTTT. Its protein is CASSRTSGELFF.

As for this clone: The same CDR3 also results from other DNA sequences found in this sample. This sequence joins TRBV7-9 and TRBJ2-3, with 8 bases that match TRBD1. V shed 6 bases, J shed 4 bases, and the junction held 12 bases outside the gene matches. This CDR3 region has 16 residues. Germline CDR1 reads SEHNR; CDR2 reads FQNEAQ (reference sequence). CDR3: CASSPRGRGRSDTQYF. Here the CDR3 DNA reads TGTGCCAGCAGTCCTAGGGGCAGGGGGCGGTCAGATACGCAGTATTTT.

This clone came up a few times. This chain connects TRBV24-1 to TRBJ2-3; TRBD1 aligns across 8 bases. The V and J ends lost 4 bases and 4 bases, in that order; junction bases with no gene match: 15. Germline CDR1 KGHDR, CDR2 SFDVKD. This CDR3 contains 18 residues. CDR3 loop: CATSEPLGRQGAADTQYF. The CDR3 DNA sequence: TGTGCCACCAGTGAGCCCCTGGGGAGGCAGGGGGCCGCAGATACGCAGTATTTT.

This rearrangement joins TRBV5-1 to TRBJ1-3; D gene unclear. Germline loops: CDR1 SGHRS, CDR2 YFSETQ. The CDR3 is made up of 13 amino acids. Trimming removed 5 bases at V and 0 bases at J, with 6 bases between. CDR3 nucleotides: TGCGCCAGCAGTCAATTCTCTGGAAACACCATATATTTT. Residues: CASSQFSGNTIYF.

Concerning this clone itself: Other DNA variants within this sample encode the same CDR3. The chain combines TRBV29-1 with TRBJ1-1, with D tentatively TRBD1 (5 bases). V lost 7 bases and J 0 bases, leaving 9 bases between the germline ends. The germline gives CDR1 SQVTM, CDR2 ANQGSEA. The CDR3 loop spans 12 amino acids. CDR3 nucleotides: TGCAGCGGGCAGGGTATGAACACTGAAGCTTTCTTT. Amino acids: CSGQGMNTEAFF.

The genes are TRBV5-5 and TRBJ1-1; 8 bases align to TRBD1. There are 14 residues in the CDR3. Germline CDR1 reads SGHKS; CDR2 reads YYEKEE (reference sequence). The V and J ends lost 6 bases and 1 base, in that order; junction bases with no gene match: 5. The CDR3 DNA reads TGTGCCAGCAACCCGACAGGGGCGAACACTGAAGCTTTCTTT. Translating gives CASNPTGANTEAFF. Using reference TRBV5-5 and TRBJ1-1 for the parts outside the CDR3, the full variable domain is DAGVTQSPTHLIKTRGQQVTLRCSPISGHKSVSWYQQVLGQGPQFIFQYYEKEERGRGNFPDRFSARQFPNYSSELNVNALLLGDSALYLCASNPTGANTEAFFGQGTRLTVV.

Comment on this clone: Other DNA sequences in this sample translate to the same CDR3. The rearrangement uses TRBV28 and TRBJ2-5, with 7 bases aligning to TRBD1. J was trimmed by 2 bases and V by 5 bases; bases with no gene match: 5. Germline assignment: CDR1 MDHEN and CDR2 SYDVKM. The CDR3 loop spans 14 amino acids. In DNA form, the CDR3 reads TGTGCCAGCAGTCTCGACAGGGTTCAAGAGACCCAGTACTTC. It translates to CASSLDRVQETQYF.

The V gene is TRBV5-1, the J gene TRBJ2-3, with 10 bases matching TRBD2. CDR3 length: 16 residues. The germline CDR1 and CDR2 sequences are SGHRS and YFSETQ. With 0 bases clipped from V and 3 bases from J, the junction kept 4 bases outside the gene matches. Here the CDR3 reads CASSLGLAGVTDTQYF. In nucleotides, the CDR3 is TGCGCCAGCAGCTTGGGGCTAGCGGGAGTAACAGATACGCAGTATTTT.

The rearrangement joins TRBV5-6 to TRBJ1-1; 8 nucleotides agree with TRBD1. Germline V gene lookup returns CDR1 SGHDT and CDR2 YYEEEE. Trimming took 4 bases from V and 7 from J; bases not matched to a gene: 9. The CDR3 loop spans 14 amino acids. CDR3 amino acids: CASSPQTGENEAFF. The CDR3 DNA follows: TGTGCCAGCAGCCCCCAGACAGGGGAAAATGAAGCTTTCTTT.

The DNA for the CDR3 is TGTGCCAGCAGCTCCCCCGGGGAGCGGGAGTATGAGCAGTTCTTC. The encoded protein is CASSSPGEREYEQFF. V usage is TRBV7-8 and J usage is TRBJ2-1; 8 nucleotides agree with TRBD2. The ends lost 4 bases at V and 8 bases at J; junction bases unmatched: 10. Germline CDR1 is SGHVS and CDR2 is FQNEAQ. This CDR3 comprises 15 residues.

This chain connects TRBV3-1 (or the pseudogene TRBV3-2) to TRBJ2-7; D not resolved. Trimming cost V 3 bases and J 3 bases, with 9 bases left between them. The CDR3 is 13 residues long. Germline CDR1 LGHDT, CDR2 YNNKEL (reference sequence). CDR3: CASSHRGSYEQYF. The CDR3 DNA sequence: TGTGCCAGCAGCCATCGAGGCAGCTACGAGCAGTACTTC.

This chain connects TRBV28 to TRBJ1-4; D possibly corresponds to TRBD1 (5 bases). Looked up from germline, CDR1 is MDHEN and CDR2 is SYDVKM. The CDR3 loop spans 15 amino acids. Trimming shortened V by 7 bases and J by 7 bases, and 19 bases separated the two germline ends. In DNA form, the CDR3 reads TGTGCCAGCAAATATAATCAGGGAACTGCTGAAAAACTGTTTTTT. Protein product: CASKYNQGTAEKLFF.

The rearrangement uses TRBV3-1 (or the pseudogene TRBV3-2) and TRBJ2-7, with 8 nucleotides matching TRBD2. Per germline, CDR1 LGHDT and CDR2 YNNKEL (reference sequence). The CDR3 spans 16 residues. V shed 1 base, J shed 7 bases, and the junction held 12 bases outside the gene matches. The CDR3 loop is CASSQAGSGILTEQYF. The CDR3 DNA reads as TGTGCCAGCAGCCAAGCGGGTAGCGGGATTCTTACTGAGCAGTACTTC.

The table lists this clone with a few counts. This chain links TRBV9 with TRBJ2-1; 14 positions match TRBD2. CDR3 size: 22 residues. In germline, CDR1 is SGDLS, CDR2 YYNGEE. Losses at the gene ends were 2 bases for V and 4 bases for J; bases not matched to a gene: 20. The CDR3 protein is CASSVQEGTSGSRSRFYNEQFF. CDR3 nucleotide sequence: TGTGCCAGCAGCGTCCAAGAGGGGACTAGCGGGAGTCGATCGCGGTTTTACAATGAGCAGTTCTTC.

The V gene is TRBV5-1, the J gene TRBJ1-1; a possible D gene is TRBD1 (6 bases). The length of the CDR3 is 12 residues. V dropped 4 bases and J dropped 5 bases, with 9 bases sitting between them. Per the germline V gene, CDR1 is SGHRS and CDR2 is YFSETQ. CDR3 in amino acids: CASSTGSTEAFF. CDR3 DNA: TGCGCCAGCAGCACAGGGTCGACTGAAGCTTTCTTT.

The V gene is TRBV18, the J gene TRBJ2-1, with a possible D match to TRBD2 (6 bases). Looked up from germline, CDR1 is KGHSH and CDR2 is LQKENI. The CDR3 is 15 residues long. Trimming cost V 3 bases and J 1 base, with 10 bases left between them. The CDR3 loop is CASSPSGVSYNEQFF. Here the CDR3 DNA reads TGTGCCAGCTCACCGTCGGGAGTGTCCTACAATGAGCAGTTCTTC.

The V and J genes are TRBV5-1 and TRBJ2-1; 14 nucleotides agree with TRBD2. Germline CDR1 is SGHRS and CDR2 is YFSETQ. V shed 4 bases and J 5 bases; nucleotides not matched to a gene: 8. The CDR3 has 17 amino acids. Here the CDR3 reads CASSGGLAGGGNNEQFF. The CDR3 DNA reads as TGCGCCAGCAGCGGTGGACTAGCGGGAGGTGGTAACAATGAGCAGTTCTTC.

V is TRBV10-3 and J is TRBJ2-1, with D possibly matching TRBD2 (5 bases). The V gene's germline CDR1 is ENHRY and CDR2 SYGVKD. V gave up 4 bases and J gave up 9 bases, with 13 bases separating them. The CDR3 runs to 13 residues. The CDR3 region has the DNA TGTGCCATCAGTGGGGTGGGTGAGGGTGAGCAGTTCTTC. Residues: CAISGVGEGEQFF.

This chain connects TRBV7-2 to TRBJ2-3; the match to TRBD2 covers 8 bases. CDR3 size: 16 residues. With 5 bases clipped from V and 2 bases from J, the junction kept 9 bases outside the gene matches. Germline CDR1 reads SGHTA; CDR2 reads FQGNSA. This CDR3 is CASSPAGTRATDTQYF. As DNA, the CDR3 is TGTGCCAGCAGCCCCGCCGGGACTAGAGCCACAGATACGCAGTATTTT.

This chain connects TRBV2 to TRBJ2-3; a possible D gene is TRBD1 (6 bases). Germline V CDR1 and CDR2: SNHLY, FYNNEI. This CDR3 comprises 13 residues. V was shortened by 7 bases and J by 8 bases, with 16 bases between the two germline ends. The CDR3 loop is CASNRRTASTQYF. CDR3 nucleotides: TGTGCCAGCAACCGGCGGACAGCCAGTACGCAGTATTTT.

The V and J genes are TRBV5-1 and TRBJ1-1; 7 bases line up with TRBD1. CDR1 and CDR2 from the germline V gene are SGHRS and YFSETQ. After removal of 1 base from V and 4 bases from J, the junction contained 7 bases not matched to a gene. This CDR3 is 15 amino acids long. CDR3 in amino acids: CASSLIQGGGTEAFF. The DNA for the CDR3 is TGCGCCAGCAGCTTGATTCAGGGGGGAGGCACTGAAGCTTTCTTT.

The rearrangement uses TRBV2 and TRBJ1-1, with D unresolved. Trimming removed 5 bases from V and 4 bases from J, with 11 bases in between. Germline V lookup: CDR1 SNHLY, CDR2 FYNNEI. This CDR3 contains 13 residues. CDR3 coding DNA: TGTGCCAGCAGTTTAACCAGAGGCACTGAAGCTTTCTTT. Translating it yields CASSLTRGTEAFF.

This rearrangement joins TRBV11-1 to TRBJ2-3; 7 nucleotides align to TRBD1. This CDR3 is 15 amino acids long. Germline loops: CDR1 SGHAT, CDR2 FQDESV (reference sequence). V was pared by 5 bases and J by 2 bases, with 7 bases of the junction left unmatched. The CDR3 DNA is TGTGCCAGCAGCCCGGGACAGCAACTCACAGATACGCAGTATTTT. This encodes CASSPGQQLTDTQYF.

The rearrangement uses TRBV7-9 and TRBJ1-6; D is ambiguous. CDR3 length equals 13 residues. V was shortened by 5 bases and J by 7 bases, with 9 bases between the two germline ends. In germline, CDR1 is SEHNR, CDR2 FQNEAQ (reference sequence). DNA of the CDR3: TGTGCCAGCAGCCTTAGCCCCAATTCACCCCTCCACTTT. Encoded protein: CASSLSPNSPLHF.

The gene calls are TRBV6-2 or TRBV6-3 and TRBJ2-3, with 7 bases matching TRBD1. This CDR3 contains 18 residues. CDR1 is MNHEY, CDR2 SVGEGT, per germline. The J segment lost 3 bases and the V segment lost 2 bases, leaving 14 bases of the junction unmatched. The CDR3 loop is CASSYPRWGQSRTDTQYF. The CDR3 bases are TGTGCCAGCAGTTACCCGAGGTGGGGACAGAGTAGGACAGATACGCAGTATTTT.